The entry below describes one TCR beta chain. The data derive from a study of blood T cell repertoires in COVID-19. Study at large: Acute and convalescent COVID-19 samples came from the United States, Italy and Spain.

CDR3 size: 15 residues. CDR1 and CDR2 from the germline V gene are SGHAT and FQNNGV. Trimming took 5 bases from V and 8 from J; bases not matched to a gene: 6. Original processing notes: The authors estimated nucleated cell counts from reference gene primer amplification. Using immunoSEQ multiplex PCR, the repertoire was profiled, and TCRdb retains in-frame clones only, with some absent. Clone size and V and J calls were adopted from that table, with D and trimming inferred from the DNA. The table lists approximately 430,000 clones, roughly 90% of them singletons. This TCR was recovered from a woman aged 25 to 39 with active or convalescent COVID-19. The sequencing sample was made of peripheral blood. The chain couples TRBV11-2 to TRBJ2-3; 14 bases are a match to TRBD2. CDR3 DNA: TGTGCCAGCAGCGGACTAGCGGGAGGAAGGGTTACGCAGTATTTT. Translated, it gives CASSGLAGGRVTQYF.